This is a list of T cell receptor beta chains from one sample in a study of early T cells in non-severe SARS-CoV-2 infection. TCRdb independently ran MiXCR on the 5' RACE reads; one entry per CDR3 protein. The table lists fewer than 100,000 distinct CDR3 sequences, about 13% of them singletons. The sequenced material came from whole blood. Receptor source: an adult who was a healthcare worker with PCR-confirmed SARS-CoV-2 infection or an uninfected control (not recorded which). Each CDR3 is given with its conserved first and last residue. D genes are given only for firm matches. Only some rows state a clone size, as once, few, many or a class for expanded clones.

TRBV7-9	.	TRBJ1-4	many	CASSFPRDGHEKLFF	TGTGCCAGCAGTTTTCCAAGGGACGGTCATGAAAAACTGTTTTTT
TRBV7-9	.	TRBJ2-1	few	CASSLQSEVQFF	TGTGCCAGCAGCCTTCAATCAGAGGTGCAGTTCTTC
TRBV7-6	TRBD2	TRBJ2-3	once	CVSRLSGGAVDTQYF	TGTGTCAGCAGGCTTAGCGGGGGGGCCGTGGATACGCAGTATTTT
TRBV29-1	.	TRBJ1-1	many	CSTRGVGTEAFF	TGCAGCACCCGGGGGGTCGGCACTGAAGCTTTCTTT
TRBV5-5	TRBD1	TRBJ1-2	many	CASSINDRGPSGYTF	TGTGCCAGCAGCATCAATGACAGGGGGCCTTCTGGCTACACCTTC
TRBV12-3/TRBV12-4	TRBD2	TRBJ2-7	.	CASSRTGTSGEAYF	TGTGCCAGCAGCCGAACCGGGACTAGCGGGGAAGCGTACTTC
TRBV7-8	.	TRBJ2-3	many	CASSLLVQAISTDTQYF	TGTGCCAGCAGCTTATTAGTACAGGCCATTAGCACAGATACGCAGTATTTT
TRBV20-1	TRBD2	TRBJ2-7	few	CSAREGLTSGGTYEQYF	TGCAGTGCTAGAGAGGGGTTGACTAGCGGGGGGACCTACGAGCAGTACTTC
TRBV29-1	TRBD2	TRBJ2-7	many	CSVAGSGAHYEQYF	TGCAGCGTTGCAGGTAGCGGGGCCCACTACGAGCAGTACTTC
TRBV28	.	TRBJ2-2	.	CATQSNTGELFF	TGTGCCACCCAGTCCAACACCGGGGAGCTGTTTTTT
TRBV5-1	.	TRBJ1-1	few	CASSTRGGTEAFF	TGCGCCAGCAGCACCAGGGGCGGCACTGAAGCTTTCTTT
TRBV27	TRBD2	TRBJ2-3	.	CASHSTSLITDTQYF	TGTGCCAGCCATTCGACTAGCCTTATCACAGATACGCAGTATTTT
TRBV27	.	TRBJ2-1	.	CASGRGLEQFF	TGTGCCAGCGGCCGGGGGCTTGAGCAGTTCTTC
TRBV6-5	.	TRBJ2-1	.	CASSYTQHSSGVFF	TGTGCCAGCAGTTACACCCAACACTCGTCAGGGGTGTTCTTC
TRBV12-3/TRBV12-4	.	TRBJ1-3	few	CASSLALKSSGNTIYF	TGTGCCAGCAGTTTAGCGCTGAAGAGCTCTGGAAACACCATATATTTT
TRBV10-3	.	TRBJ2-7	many	CAISESGGGNSYEQYF	TGTGCCATCAGTGAGTCGGGTGGCGGCAACTCCTACGAGCAGTACTTC
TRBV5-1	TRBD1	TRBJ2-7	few	CASSLSTGSSYEQYF	TGCGCCAGCAGCTTGTCGACAGGGAGCTCCTACGAGCAGTACTTC
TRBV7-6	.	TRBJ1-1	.	CASRQRPYMNTEAFF	TGTGCCAGCAGACAGAGGCCGTACATGAACACTGAAGCTTTCTTT
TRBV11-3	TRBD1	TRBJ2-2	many	CASSPWGQTGELFF	TGTGCCAGCAGCCCTTGGGGACAGACCGGGGAGCTGTTTTTT
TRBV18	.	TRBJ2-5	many	CASSNGREETQYF	TGTGCCAGCTCAAACGGCAGGGAAGAGACCCAGTACTTC
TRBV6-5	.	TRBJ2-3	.	CASKGTSTDTQYF	TGTGCCAGCAAGGGCACCAGCACAGATACGCAGTATTTT
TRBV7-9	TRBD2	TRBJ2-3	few	CASSPGGVLTDTQYF	TGTGCCAGCAGCCCGGGGGGGGTCCTCACAGATACGCAGTATTTT
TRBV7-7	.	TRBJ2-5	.	CASSLGLAAQETQYF	TGTGCCAGCAGCTTAGGTCTGGCGGCCCAAGAGACCCAGTACTTC
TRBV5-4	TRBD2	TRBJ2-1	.	CASSLVGTSLNEQFF	TGTGCCAGCAGCTTGGTGGGGACTAGCCTCAATGAGCAGTTCTTC
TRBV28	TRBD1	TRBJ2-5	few	CASSRDRRKETQYF	TGTGCCAGCAGTAGGGACAGGAGGAAGGAGACCCAGTACTTC
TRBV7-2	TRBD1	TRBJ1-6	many	CASSLRTGGNSPLHF	TGTGCCAGCAGCCTGCGGACAGGGGGAAATTCACCCCTCCACTTT
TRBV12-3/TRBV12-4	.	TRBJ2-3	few	CATSRRGHTDTQYF	TGTGCCACCTCCCGGCGGGGACACACAGATACGCAGTATTTT
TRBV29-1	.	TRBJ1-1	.	CSGGVGAGTEAFF	TGCAGCGGAGGGGTCGGGGCAGGAACTGAAGCTTTCTTT
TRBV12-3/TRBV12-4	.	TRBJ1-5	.	CASSLRYSNQPQHF	TGTGCCAGCAGTTTGAGATATAGCAATCAGCCCCAGCATTTT
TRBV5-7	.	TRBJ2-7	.	CASSQNYEQYF	TGTGCCAGCAGCCAAAACTACGAGCAGTACTTC
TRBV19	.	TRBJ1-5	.	CASSPGRNNQPQHF	TGTGCCAGTAGTCCGGGACGGAATAATCAGCCCCAGCATTTT
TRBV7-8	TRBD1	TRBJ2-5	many	CASSVDRVQETQYF	TGTGCCAGCAGCGTTGACAGGGTTCAAGAGACCCAGTACTTC
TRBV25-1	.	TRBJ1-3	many	CASRGRPGNTIYF	TGTGCCAGCAGGGGCCGACCTGGAAACACCATATATTTT
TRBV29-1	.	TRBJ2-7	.	CSVVGSADRRYF	TGCAGCGTTGTAGGGTCTGCTGACCGTCGGTACTTC
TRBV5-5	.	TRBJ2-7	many	CASTTRAGTVRYF	TGTGCCAGCACCACTCGAGCAGGAACGGTTCGGTACTTC
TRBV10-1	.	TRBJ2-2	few	CASMGNTGELFF	TGCGCCAGCATGGGGAACACCGGGGAGCTGTTTTTT
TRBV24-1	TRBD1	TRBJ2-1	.	CATSGTDNEQFF	TGTGCCACCTCAGGGACAGACAATGAGCAGTTCTTC
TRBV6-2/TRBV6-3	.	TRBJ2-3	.	CASSNARGGASDTQYF	TGTGCCAGCAGTAACGCCCGTGGGGGGGCCTCAGATACGCAGTATTTT
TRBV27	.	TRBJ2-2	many	CASSSQGYTGELFF	TGTGCCAGCAGCTCTCAGGGGTACACCGGGGAGCTGTTTTTT
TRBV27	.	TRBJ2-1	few	CASRKSLFGQTYNEQFF	TGTGCCAGCAGAAAGTCGCTTTTTGGACAGACCTACAATGAGCAGTTCTTC
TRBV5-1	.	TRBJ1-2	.	CATAPTGNYGYTF	TGCGCCACCGCTCCCACAGGGAACTATGGCTACACCTTC
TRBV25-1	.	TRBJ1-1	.	CASSVAEYTGAFF	TGTGCCAGCAGCGTTGCTGAGTACACAGGAGCTTTCTTT
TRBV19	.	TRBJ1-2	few	CASSMGPQNYGYTF	TGTGCCAGTAGTATGGGACCTCAAAACTATGGCTACACCTTC
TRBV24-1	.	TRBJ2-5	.	CATSEGGGETQYF	TGTGCCACCAGTGAGGGAGGTGGAGAGACCCAGTACTTC
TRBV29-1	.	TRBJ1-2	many	CSTRRNDGYTF	TGCAGCACACGCAGGAATGACGGCTACACCTTC
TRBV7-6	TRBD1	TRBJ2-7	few	CASSSVWDSHTYEQYF	TGTGCCAGCAGCTCCGTTTGGGACAGTCACACCTACGAGCAGTACTTC
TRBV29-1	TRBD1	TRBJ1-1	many	CRADRLNTEAFF	TGCAGAGCGGACAGGTTGAACACTGAAGCTTTCTTT
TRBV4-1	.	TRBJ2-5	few	CASSQVWLVRQQETQYF	TGCGCCAGCAGCCAAGTTTGGTTAGTGCGGCAACAAGAGACCCAGTACTTC
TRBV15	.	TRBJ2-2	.	CATSREARDTGELFF	TGTGCCACCAGCAGAGAGGCCAGGGACACCGGGGAGCTGTTTTTT
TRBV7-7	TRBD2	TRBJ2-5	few	CASSLSLAETRQETQYF	TGTGCCAGCAGCTTAAGCCTAGCGGAAACCCGACAAGAGACCCAGTACTTC
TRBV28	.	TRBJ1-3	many	CASSPPPSSGNTIYF	TGTGCCAGCAGCCCTCCTCCGTCTAGTGGAAACACCATATATTTT
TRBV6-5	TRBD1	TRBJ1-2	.	CASSYSVDRKIF	TGTGCCAGCAGTTACTCGGTGGACAGGAAAATCTTC
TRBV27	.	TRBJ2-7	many	CASSGGYEQYF	TGTGCCAGCAGTGGCGGTTACGAGCAGTACTTC